This T cell receptor (beta chain) was captured by sequencing in a study of blood T cell repertoires in COVID-19. Study details: Samples came from the United States, Italy and Spain, spanning acute and convalescent COVID-19. PBMCs, B-cell-depleted T cells, or T cells were the source of the cDNA or gDNA that made up the material.

In the original analysis: Reference gene primer amplification gave nucleated cell count estimates. The repertoire was sequenced with immunoSEQ multiplex PCR; TCRdb's copy has only in-frame clones and lacks some. That table gives V, J and clone size, and the DNA gave D and trimming. This sample has 53,000 or so clones, with 84% found just once. This clone was detected a few times. V lost 6 bases, J lost 7 bases, and 16 bases lay in between. There are 14 residues in the CDR3. Germline assignment: CDR1 WSHSY and CDR2 SAAADI. The chain is built from TRBV10-2 and TRBJ1-5, with D possibly matching TRBD1 (5 bases). The sample was peripheral blood. The clonotype comes from a man in his sixties or seventies with active COVID-19. CDR3 residues: CASRVTGKGQPQHF. For the CDR3, the DNA is TGCGCCAGCAGAGTTACAGGAAAGGGGCAGCCCCAGCATTTT.